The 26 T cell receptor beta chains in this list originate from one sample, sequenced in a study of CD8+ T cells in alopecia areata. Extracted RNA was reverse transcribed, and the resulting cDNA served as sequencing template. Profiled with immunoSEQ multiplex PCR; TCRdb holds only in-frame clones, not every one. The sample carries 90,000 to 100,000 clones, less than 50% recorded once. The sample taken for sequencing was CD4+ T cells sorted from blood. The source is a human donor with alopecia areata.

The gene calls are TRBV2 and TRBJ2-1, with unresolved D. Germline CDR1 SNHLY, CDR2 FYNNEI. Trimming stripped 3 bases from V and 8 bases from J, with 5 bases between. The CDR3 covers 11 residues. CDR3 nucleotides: TGTGCCAGCAGTGAGTCGTATGAGCAGTTCTTC. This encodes CASSESYEQFF. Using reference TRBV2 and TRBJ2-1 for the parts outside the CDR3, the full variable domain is EPEVTQTPSHQVTQMGQEVILRCVPISNHLYFYWYRQILGQKVEFLVSFYNNEISEKSEIFDDQFSVERPDGSNFTLKIRSTKLEDSAMYFCASSESYEQFFGPGTRLTVL.

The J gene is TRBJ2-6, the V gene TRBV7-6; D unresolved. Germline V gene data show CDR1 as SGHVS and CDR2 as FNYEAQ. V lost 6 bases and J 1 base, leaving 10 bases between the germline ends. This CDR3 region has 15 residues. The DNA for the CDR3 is TGTGCCAGCAGTACCCAAGGGTCTGGGGCCAACGTCCTGACTTTC. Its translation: CASSTQGSGANVLTF.

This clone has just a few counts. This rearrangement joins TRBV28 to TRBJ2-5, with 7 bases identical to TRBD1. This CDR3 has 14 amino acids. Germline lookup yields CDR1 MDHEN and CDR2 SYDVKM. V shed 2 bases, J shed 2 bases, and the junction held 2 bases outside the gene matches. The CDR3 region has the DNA TGTGCCAGCAGTTTAGGGACAGTACAAGAGACCCAGTACTTC. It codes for CASSLGTVQETQYF.

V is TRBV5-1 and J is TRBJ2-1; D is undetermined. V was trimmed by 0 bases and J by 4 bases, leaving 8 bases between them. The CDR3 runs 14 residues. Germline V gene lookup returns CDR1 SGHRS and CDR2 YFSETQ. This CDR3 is CASSLAENYNEQFF. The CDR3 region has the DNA TGCGCCAGCAGCTTGGCGGAAAATTACAATGAGCAGTTCTTC.

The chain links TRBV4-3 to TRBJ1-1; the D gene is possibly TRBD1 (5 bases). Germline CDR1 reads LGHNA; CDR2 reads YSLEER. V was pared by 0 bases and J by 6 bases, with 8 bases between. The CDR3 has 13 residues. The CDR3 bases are TGCGCCAGCAGCCAAGAAGGGGAGGCTGAAGCTTTCTTT. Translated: CASSQEGEAEAFF.

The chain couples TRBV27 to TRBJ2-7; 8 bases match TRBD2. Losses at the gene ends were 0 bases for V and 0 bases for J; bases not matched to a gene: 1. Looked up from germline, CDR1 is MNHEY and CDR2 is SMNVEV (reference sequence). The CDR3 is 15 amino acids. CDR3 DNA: TGTGCCAGCAGTTTATCAGGACTAGCCTCCTACGAGCAGTACTTC. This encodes CASSLSGLASYEQYF.

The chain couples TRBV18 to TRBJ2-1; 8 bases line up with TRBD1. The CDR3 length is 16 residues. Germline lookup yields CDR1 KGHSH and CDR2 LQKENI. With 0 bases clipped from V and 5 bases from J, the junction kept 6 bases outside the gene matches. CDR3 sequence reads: CASSPPGQGMNNEQFF. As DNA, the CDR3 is TGTGCCAGCTCACCACCAGGACAGGGTATGAACAATGAGCAGTTCTTC.

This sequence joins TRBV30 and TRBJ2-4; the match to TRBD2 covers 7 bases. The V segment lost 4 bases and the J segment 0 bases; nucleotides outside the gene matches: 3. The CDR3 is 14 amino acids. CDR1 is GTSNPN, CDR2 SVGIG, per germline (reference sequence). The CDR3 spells CAWNIAGAKNIQYF. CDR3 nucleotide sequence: TGTGCCTGGAACATAGCGGGAGCCAAAAACATTCAGTACTTC.

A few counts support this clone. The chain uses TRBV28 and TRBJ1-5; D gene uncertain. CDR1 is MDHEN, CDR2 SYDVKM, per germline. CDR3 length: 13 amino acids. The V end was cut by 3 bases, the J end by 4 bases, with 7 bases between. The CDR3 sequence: CASSLLGNQPQHF. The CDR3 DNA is TGTGCCAGCAGTTTGTTAGGGAATCAGCCCCAGCATTTT.

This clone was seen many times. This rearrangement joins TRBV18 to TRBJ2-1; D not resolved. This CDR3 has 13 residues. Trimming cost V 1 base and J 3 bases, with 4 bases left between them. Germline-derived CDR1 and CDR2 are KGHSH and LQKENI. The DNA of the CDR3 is TGTGCCAGCTCACCACAGAGCTACAATGAGCAGTTCTTC. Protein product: CASSPQSYNEQFF.

The CDR3: CASSVPGVGADTQYF. The CDR3 DNA reads TGTGCCAGCAGTGTCCCCGGGGTGGGAGCAGATACGCAGTATTTT. The V call is TRBV28, the J call TRBJ2-3, with TRBD2 as a possible D gene (5 bases). The germline V and J ends were trimmed by 5 bases and 4 bases, with 16 bases remaining between them. The CDR3 length is 15 residues. Germline CDR1 is MDHEN and CDR2 is SYDVKM.

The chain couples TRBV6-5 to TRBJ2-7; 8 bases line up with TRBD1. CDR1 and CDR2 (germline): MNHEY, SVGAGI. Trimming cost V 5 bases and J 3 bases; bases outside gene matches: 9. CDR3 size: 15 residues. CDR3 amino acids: CASSRPAGGGYEQYF. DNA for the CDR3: TGTGCCAGCAGTCGGCCGGCAGGGGGCGGCTACGAGCAGTACTTC.

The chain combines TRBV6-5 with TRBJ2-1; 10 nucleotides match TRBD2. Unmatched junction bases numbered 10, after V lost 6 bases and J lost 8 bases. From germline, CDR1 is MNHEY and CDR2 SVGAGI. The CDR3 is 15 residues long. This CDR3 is CASSLQRGGLYEQFF. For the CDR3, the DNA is TGTGCCAGCAGCTTACAGCGGGGGGGCCTCTATGAGCAGTTCTTC.

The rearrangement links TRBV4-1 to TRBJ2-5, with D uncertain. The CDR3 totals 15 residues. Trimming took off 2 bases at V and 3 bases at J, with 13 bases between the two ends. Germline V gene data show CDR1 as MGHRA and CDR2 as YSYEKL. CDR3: CASSQSSTHKETQYF. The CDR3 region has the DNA TGCGCCAGCAGCCAAAGTTCCACACACAAAGAGACCCAGTACTTC.

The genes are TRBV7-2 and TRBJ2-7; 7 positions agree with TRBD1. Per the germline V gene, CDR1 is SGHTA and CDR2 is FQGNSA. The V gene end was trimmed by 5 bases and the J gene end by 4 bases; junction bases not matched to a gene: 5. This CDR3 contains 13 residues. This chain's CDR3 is CASSASGGYEQYF. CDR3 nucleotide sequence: TGTGCCAGCAGCGCCTCAGGGGGTTACGAGCAGTACTTC.

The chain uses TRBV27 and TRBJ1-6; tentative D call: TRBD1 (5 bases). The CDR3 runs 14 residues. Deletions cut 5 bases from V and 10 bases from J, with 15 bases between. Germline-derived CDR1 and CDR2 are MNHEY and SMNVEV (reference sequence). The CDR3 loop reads CASSPGFRRSPLHF. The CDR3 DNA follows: TGTGCCAGCAGTCCAGGGTTTCGGAGGTCACCCCTCCACTTT.

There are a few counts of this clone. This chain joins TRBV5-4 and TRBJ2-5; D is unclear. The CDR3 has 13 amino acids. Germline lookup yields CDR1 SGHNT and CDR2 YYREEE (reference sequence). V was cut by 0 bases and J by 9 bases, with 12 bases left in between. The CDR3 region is CASSLDATQAQYF. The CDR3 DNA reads TGTGCCAGCAGCTTGGATGCGACCCAAGCCCAGTACTTC.

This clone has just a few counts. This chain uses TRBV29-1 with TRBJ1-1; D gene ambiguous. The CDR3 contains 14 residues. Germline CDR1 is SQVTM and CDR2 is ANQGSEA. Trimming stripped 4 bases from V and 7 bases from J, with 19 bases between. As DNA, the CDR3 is TGCAGCGTTGCAGGAGGCAGATCTATTTTTGAAGCTTTCTTT. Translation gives CSVAGGRSIFEAFF. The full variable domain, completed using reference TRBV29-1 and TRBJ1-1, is SAVISQKPSRDICQRGTSLTIQCQVDSQVTMMFWYRQQPGQSLTLIATANQGSEATYESGFVIDKFPISRPNLTFSTLTVSNMSPEDSSIYLCSVAGGRSIFEAFFGQGTRLTVV.

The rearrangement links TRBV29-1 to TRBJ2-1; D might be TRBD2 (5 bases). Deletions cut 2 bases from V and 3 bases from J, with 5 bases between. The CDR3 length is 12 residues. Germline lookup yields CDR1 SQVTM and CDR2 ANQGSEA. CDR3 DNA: TGCAGCGTTGAAAGCGGCTACAATGAGCAGTTCTTC. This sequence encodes CSVESGYNEQFF.

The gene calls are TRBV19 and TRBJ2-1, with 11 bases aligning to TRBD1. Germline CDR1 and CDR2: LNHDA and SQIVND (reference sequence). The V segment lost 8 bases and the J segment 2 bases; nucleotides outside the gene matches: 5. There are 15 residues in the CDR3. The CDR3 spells CASALDRGPYNEQFF. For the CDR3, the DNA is TGTGCCAGTGCCCTGGACAGGGGGCCCTACAATGAGCAGTTCTTC.

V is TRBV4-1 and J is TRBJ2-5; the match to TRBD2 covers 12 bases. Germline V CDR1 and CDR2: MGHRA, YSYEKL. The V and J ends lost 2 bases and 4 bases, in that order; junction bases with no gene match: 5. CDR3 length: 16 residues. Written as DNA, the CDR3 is TGCGCCAGCAGCCAACTTGGACTAGCGGGAACAGAGACCCAGTACTTC. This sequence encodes CASSQLGLAGTETQYF.

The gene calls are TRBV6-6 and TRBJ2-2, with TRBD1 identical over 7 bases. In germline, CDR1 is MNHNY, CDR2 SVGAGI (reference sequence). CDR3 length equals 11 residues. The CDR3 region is CVQGSDAELFF. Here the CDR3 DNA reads TGTGTACAGGGGAGTGATGCGGAGCTGTTTTTT.

The CDR3 DNA reads TGCAGCGTTGAACAGGGGGCCCCCGGGGAGCTGTTTTTT. Translated, it gives CSVEQGAPGELFF. The V gene is TRBV29-1, the J gene TRBJ2-2; 8 nucleotides match TRBD1. The CDR3 has 13 amino acids. CDR1 and CDR2 (germline): SQVTM, ANQGSEA. V was clipped by 2 bases and J by 6 bases; unmatched bases: 2.

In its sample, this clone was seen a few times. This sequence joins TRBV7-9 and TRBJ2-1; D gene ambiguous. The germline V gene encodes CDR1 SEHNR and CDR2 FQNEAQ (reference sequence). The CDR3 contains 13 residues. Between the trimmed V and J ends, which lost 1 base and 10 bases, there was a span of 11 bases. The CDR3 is CASSLVEFGEQFF. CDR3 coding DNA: TGTGCCAGCAGCTTAGTTGAATTTGGAGAGCAGTTCTTC.

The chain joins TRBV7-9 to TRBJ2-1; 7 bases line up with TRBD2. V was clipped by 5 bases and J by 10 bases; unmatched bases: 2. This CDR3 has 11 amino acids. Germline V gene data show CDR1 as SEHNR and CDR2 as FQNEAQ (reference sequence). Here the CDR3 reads CASSNGREQFF. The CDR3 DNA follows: TGTGCCAGCAGCAACGGGAGGGAGCAGTTCTTC.

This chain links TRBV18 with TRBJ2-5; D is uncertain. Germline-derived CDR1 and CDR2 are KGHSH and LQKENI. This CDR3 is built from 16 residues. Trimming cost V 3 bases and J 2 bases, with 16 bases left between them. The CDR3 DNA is TGTGCCAGCTCACCGCGACTCGTCCGTCGACAAGAGACCCAGTACTTC. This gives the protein CASSPRLVRRQETQYF.